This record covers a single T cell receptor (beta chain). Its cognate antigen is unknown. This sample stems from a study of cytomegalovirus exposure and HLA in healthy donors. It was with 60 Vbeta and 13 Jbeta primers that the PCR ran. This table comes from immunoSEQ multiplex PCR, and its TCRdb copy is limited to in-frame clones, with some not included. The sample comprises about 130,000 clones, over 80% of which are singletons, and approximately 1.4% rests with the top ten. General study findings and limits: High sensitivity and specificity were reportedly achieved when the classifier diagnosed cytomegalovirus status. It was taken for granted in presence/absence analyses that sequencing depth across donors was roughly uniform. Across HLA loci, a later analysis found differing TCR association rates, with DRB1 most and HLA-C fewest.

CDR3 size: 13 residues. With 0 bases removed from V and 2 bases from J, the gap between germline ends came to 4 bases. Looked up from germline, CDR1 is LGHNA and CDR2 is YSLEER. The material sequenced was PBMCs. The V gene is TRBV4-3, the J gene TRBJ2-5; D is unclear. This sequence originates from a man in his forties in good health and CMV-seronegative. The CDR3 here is CASSQELQETQYF. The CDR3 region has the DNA TGCGCCAGCAGCCAAGAATTACAAGAGACCCAGTACTTC.